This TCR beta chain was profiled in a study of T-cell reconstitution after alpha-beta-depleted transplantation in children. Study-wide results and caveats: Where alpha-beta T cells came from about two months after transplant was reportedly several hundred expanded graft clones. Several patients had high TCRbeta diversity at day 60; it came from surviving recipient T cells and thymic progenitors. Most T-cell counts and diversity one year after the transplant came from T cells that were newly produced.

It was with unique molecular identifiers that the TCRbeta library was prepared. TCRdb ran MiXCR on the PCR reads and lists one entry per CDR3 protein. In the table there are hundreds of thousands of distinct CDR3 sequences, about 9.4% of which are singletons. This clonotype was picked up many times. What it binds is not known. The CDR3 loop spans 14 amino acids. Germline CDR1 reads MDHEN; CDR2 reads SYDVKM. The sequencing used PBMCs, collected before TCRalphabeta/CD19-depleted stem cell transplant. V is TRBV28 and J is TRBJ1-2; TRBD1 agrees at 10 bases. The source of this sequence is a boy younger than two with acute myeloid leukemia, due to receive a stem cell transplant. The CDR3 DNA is TGTGGGTCAAAGGGGACAGGGGATAACTATGGCTACACCTTC. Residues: CGSKGTGDNYGYTF.